One T cell receptor beta chain is described in this entry. Clones were sequenced by immunoSEQ multiplex PCR, and TCRdb holds only the in-frame ones, with some missing. Of roughly 67,000 clones in the sample, about 90% are singletons; the top ten hold about 4.3%. This record comes from a study of blood T cell repertoires in COVID-19. In the study overall: The cDNA or gDNA used as material had been derived from T cells, B-cell-depleted T cells, or PBMCs.

Between the trimmed V and J ends, which lost 2 bases and 2 bases, there was a span of 13 bases. This CDR3 is 15 amino acids long. Germline V gives CDR1 KGHSH, CDR2 LQKENI. Sequencing input: peripheral blood. This chain connects TRBV18 to TRBJ2-7; TRBD1 might be the D (6 bases). This receptor was identified in a man in his forties or fifties with active COVID-19. In DNA form, the CDR3 reads TGTGCCAGCTCACCATCGACAGGCCGAACCTACGAGCAGTACTTC. Its protein is CASSPSTGRTYEQYF.